One sample yielded the 2 T cell receptor beta chains listed below, sequenced in a study of response to subunit inactivated influenza vaccine. TCRdb analysed the RT-PCR reads with MiXCR anew, one entry per CDR3 protein. The data show 530,000 or so distinct CDR3 sequences, over 9.5% seen once. The sequences come from PBMCs from blood, collected on the day of vaccination. The receptors were gathered from a man in his forties or fifties who received an inactivated influenza vaccine.

This clonotype turned up a few times. The chain employs TRBV7-9 and TRBJ2-1; 12 bases map to TRBD2. Trimming removed 6 bases from V and 6 bases from J; junction bases left unmatched: 6. CDR3 length equals 15 residues. Germline lookup yields CDR1 SEHNR and CDR2 FQNEAQ (reference sequence). The CDR3 protein is CASRRTSGNINEQFF. The CDR3 coding sequence is TGTGCCAGCAGGCGGACTAGCGGGAACATCAATGAGCAGTTCTTC.

This chain connects TRBV6-6 to TRBJ2-7; no clear D. CDR1 and CDR2 (germline): MNHNY, SVGAGI (reference sequence). V was clipped by 2 bases and J by 0 bases, with 5 bases between them. The CDR3 is 13 residues long. The CDR3, as DNA: TGTGCCAGCAGTTACGGGGTCTCCTACGAGCAGTACTTC. This translates into CASSYGVSYEQYF.